One sample yielded the 12 T cell receptor beta chains listed below, sequenced in a study of radiation and T cells in renal cell carcinoma. Clones were sequenced by immunoSEQ multiplex PCR, and TCRdb holds only the in-frame ones, with some missing. The sample lists approximately 43,000 clones; roughly 80% were seen once. Time point of the sample: blood 4 weeks post-SBRT, at nephrectomy. Treatment reported: 15 Gy SBRT to primary tumor, nephrectomy 4 weeks later. Sequenced here: blood, sampled from a patient whose treatment included radiotherapy and nephrectomy. The receptors come from an older woman with renal cell carcinoma.

The V gene is TRBV19, the J gene TRBJ2-7; TRBD1 might be the D (5 bases). The V and J ends lost 2 bases and 6 bases respectively, with 14 bases between them. Per the germline V gene, CDR1 is LNHDA and CDR2 is SQIVND (reference sequence). The CDR3 covers 14 residues. The CDR3 sequence: CASSIPGHRSEQYF. DNA for the CDR3: TGTGCCAGTAGTATACCAGGACATCGATCCGAGCAGTACTTC.

CDR3: CASSPHGRGANYGYTF. The CDR3 DNA sequence: TGTGCCAGCAGCCCCCACGGACGTGGAGCTAACTATGGCTACACCTTC. The genes are TRBV9 and TRBJ1-2; D uncertain. The germline gives CDR1 SGDLS, CDR2 YYNGEE. V lost 4 bases, J lost 0 bases, and 16 bases lay in between. The CDR3 has 16 residues.

This chain connects TRBV7-2 to TRBJ2-7, with D perhaps TRBD2 (6 bases). V shed 7 bases and J shed 2 bases, with 18 bases lying between them. The CDR3 spans 15 residues. Germline V lookup: CDR1 SGHTA, CDR2 FQGNSA. CDR3 nucleotide sequence: TGTGCCAGCACCCTGACTAGTGGCGGCACCTACGAGCAGTACTTC. Protein sequence: CASTLTSGGTYEQYF.

This clone occurred once. The chain is built from TRBV5-1 and TRBJ2-7, with 10 nucleotides matching TRBD1. Per germline, CDR1 SGHRS and CDR2 YFSETQ. J was trimmed by 6 bases and V by 5 bases; bases with no gene match: 8. The CDR3 sequence is 14 residues long. The CDR3 loop is CASRTGGLGGEQYF. The CDR3 nucleotides read TGCGCCAGCAGGACAGGGGGCCTTGGGGGCGAGCAGTACTTC.

This chain uses TRBV5-5 with TRBJ2-5, with D unresolved. Trimming took 1 base from V and 4 from J, leaving 11 bases between them. The V gene's germline CDR1 is SGHKS and CDR2 YYEKEE (reference sequence). This CDR3 comprises 14 residues. The CDR3 nucleotides are TGTGCCAGCAGCTTGTCCTGGGGTGGAGAGACCCAGTACTTC. Its protein is CASSLSWGGETQYF.

This clone showed up just a few times. J is TRBJ1-3 and V is TRBV7-9; D not resolved. Trimming stripped 5 bases from V and 0 bases from J, with 11 bases between. The germline gives CDR1 SEHNR, CDR2 FQNEAQ (reference sequence). This CDR3 is built from 15 residues. The CDR3 reads CASSGRMNSGNTIYF. The CDR3 coding sequence is TGTGCCAGCAGCGGCCGGATGAACTCTGGAAACACCATATATTTT. Filled out from reference TRBV7-9 and TRBJ1-3, the complete variable domain reads DTGVSQNPRHKITKRGQNVTFRCDPISEHNRLYWYRQTLGQGPEFLTYFQNEAQLEKSRLLSDRFSAERPKGSFSTLEIQRTEQGDSAMYLCASSGRMNSGNTIYFGEGSWLTVV.

This clone has a handful of counts. CDR3 sequence: CASSQTRTRDEQFF. The DNA for the CDR3 is TGTGCCAGCAGCCAGACTAGGACGAGGGATGAGCAGTTCTTC. The V call is TRBV11-2, the J call TRBJ2-1; weak D call: TRBD2 (6 bases). From germline, CDR1 is SGHAT and CDR2 FQNNGV. Trimming removed 5 bases at V and 8 bases at J, with 16 bases between. The CDR3 runs to 14 residues.

The chain couples TRBV7-3 to TRBJ1-1; D gene ambiguous. Germline V gene sequence: CDR1 SGHTA, CDR2 FQGTGA. This CDR3 contains 16 residues. With 2 bases removed from V and 0 bases from J, the gap between germline ends came to 13 bases. CDR3 amino acids: CASSLYGPGMNTEAFF. CDR3 bases: TGTGCCAGCAGCTTATATGGTCCCGGTATGAACACTGAAGCTTTCTTT.

The chain links TRBV19 to TRBJ1-2; weak D call: TRBD1 (5 bases). V gave up 5 bases and J gave up 4 bases, with 14 bases separating them. There are 14 residues in the CDR3. In germline, CDR1 is LNHDA, CDR2 SQIVND (reference sequence). The CDR3 DNA sequence: TGTGCCAGTAGTGGGGACGGGGGTAGCTATGGCTACACCTTC. Translating it yields CASSGDGGSYGYTF.

The gene calls are TRBV13 and TRBJ2-3; tentatively, D is TRBD1 (5 bases). The germline V gene encodes CDR1 PRHDT and CDR2 FYEKMQ (reference sequence). CDR3 length: 16 residues. Deletions cut 4 bases from V and 2 bases from J, with 16 bases between. CDR3 loop: CASSYPTGANTDTQYF. CDR3 DNA sequence: TGTGCCAGCAGCTACCCAACTGGGGCCAACACAGATACGCAGTATTTT.

Only a few counts were recorded for this clone. The V and J genes are TRBV9 and TRBJ1-1, with a tentative D call TRBD1 (5 bases). V lost 3 bases and J lost 0, with 15 bases in between. This CDR3 has 16 amino acids. The germline gives CDR1 SGDLS, CDR2 YYNGEE. DNA for the CDR3: TGTGCCAGCAGCGATGGCAAGGGGTCCTTGAACACTGAAGCTTTCTTT. It encodes CASSDGKGSLNTEAFF.

This sequence joins TRBV7-8 and TRBJ1-3; D is possibly TRBD1 (5 bases). This CDR3 is built from 15 residues. The V gene lost 4 bases and the J gene lost 0 bases, with 10 bases spanning the gap. CDR1 is SGHVS and CDR2 is FQNEAQ in the germline V gene. The CDR3 DNA sequence: TGTGCCAGCAGCTCCCCGACAGTCTCTGGAAACACCATATATTTT. As protein: CASSSPTVSGNTIYF.